This TCR beta chain is from a study of blood T cell repertoires in COVID-19. Study-wide context: Some COVID-19 samples were acute and others convalescent; all came from the United States, Italy and Spain. T cells, B-cell-depleted T cells, or PBMCs supplied cDNA or gDNA.

In the source study's methods: Nucleated cell counts were estimated from reference gene primer amplification. Here immunoSEQ multiplex PCR was the method, and the copy in TCRdb shows in-frame clones only, minus some. The D gene and trimming were derived from the DNA, and the V and J assignments and clone size from that table. The sample lists roughly 60,000 clones; roughly 90% were seen once. Trimming took off 8 bases at V and 3 bases at J, with 5 bases between the two ends. In germline, CDR1 is MNHEY, CDR2 SVGAGI. The CDR3 consists of 11 residues. The sequence was collected from a human donor in a cohort sampled during active COVID-19. The sequencing sample was made of peripheral blood. The chain joins TRBV6-5 to TRBJ2-1; D ambiguous. DNA of the CDR3: TGTGCCAGCCAAATCTACAATGAGCAGTTCTTC. Protein: CASQIYNEQFF.